This T cell receptor (beta chain) was sequenced during a study of shared clonotypes between healthy human individuals. Sequencing was performed with immunoSEQ multiplex PCR; in TCRdb, only in-frame clones are kept and a portion is missing. The sample shows around 700,000 clones, more than 70% of them seen only once. Trimming cost V 4 bases and J 9 bases; bases outside gene matches: 16. The CDR3 covers 17 residues. Germline lookup yields CDR1 SGHTA and CDR2 FQGTGA. The sequence was collected from a woman under 40 in good health. The rearrangement links TRBV7-3 to TRBJ2-1, with 9 bases lining up with TRBD1. The sequenced material came from memory CD4+ T cells sorted from blood. As to subset: CD45RA-negative fraction. Here the CDR3 DNA reads TGTGCCAGCAGCTCGCACCCCGGGACAGGGTCCGGCGGTGAGCAGTTCTTC. Encoded protein: CASSSHPGTGSGGEQFF.